This T cell receptor beta chain was found in a study of identical twins. Study observations and caveats: Twin pairs had excess sharing that was weaker in beta out-of-frame sequences. Memory repertoires lacked the insertion deficit that abundant cord blood beta clonotypes showed. Cross-sectional statistics, not tracking of the same donors, supported the conclusions.

A universal primer site came from template switching; cDNA carried unique molecular identifiers. TCRdb processed the 5' RACE reads anew with MiXCR; each CDR3 protein has one entry. Of approximately 1.8 million distinct CDR3 sequences listed, about 32% are singletons. This CDR3 spans 15 amino acids. CDR1 MDHEN and CDR2 SYDVKM come from the germline V gene. After removal of 7 bases from V and 11 bases from J, the junction contained 14 bases not matched to a gene. As regards this clonotype: Its cognate antigen is unknown.

The genes are TRBV28 and TRBJ2-5, with 12 bases aligning to TRBD1. The sequence derives from a newborn girl in good health. Sequenced input: cord blood. The CDR3 here is CASTPGTGGRMKQYF. The CDR3 region has the DNA TGTGCCAGCACCCCAGGGACAGGGGGCCGGATGAAGCAGTACTTC.